This TCR beta chain derives from a study of OX40 agonist ivuxolimab in advanced cancers. Study results and caveats: CD4+ T cells averaged fewer expanded clones than CD8+ T cells.

Prior autoimmune disease or systemic immunosuppression barred patients. Researchers took blood at baseline, on cycle 4 day 1, and on cycle 7 day 1. The CDR3 is 14 residues long. The germline V gene encodes CDR1 SGHTA and CDR2 FQGNSA. With 2 bases removed from V and 0 bases from J, the gap between germline ends came to 8 bases. This clone was found once. Its antigen is as yet unknown. Measured with immunoSEQ multiplex PCR; TCRdb has only the in-frame clones, and not every one. This sample has over 65,000 clones, with 65% to 85% found just once. This chain links TRBV7-2 with TRBJ2-7; D may be TRBD1 (5 bases). This TCR came from an adult with an advanced solid tumor such as melanoma, head and neck, liver or kidney cancer. Sequencing was performed on CD4+ or CD8+ T cells sorted from blood, taken in a trial of the OX40 agonist ivuxolimab. CDR3: CASSLQGDSYEQYF. The CDR3 region has the DNA TGTGCCAGCAGCTTACAGGGTGACTCCTACGAGCAGTACTTC.